A selection of T cell receptor beta chains follows, all from one sample in a study of patients and donors after allogeneic stem cell transplantation. TCRdb reanalysed the RT-PCR reads using MiXCR and keeps one entry per CDR3 protein. The data show some 880,000 distinct CDR3 sequences, more than 15% seen once. Sequenced sample: blood, either unsorted or a sorted T cell fraction (not recorded which). The receptor set was obtained from a human donor who was either an allogeneic HSCT recipient or a stem cell or donor lymphocyte infusion donor (not recorded which). It is not recorded whose cells these are; they may come from a transplant donor. Both conserved end residues are part of each CDR3. D genes are given only for firm matches. Expanded clones get a size class; other rows say once, few or many, or leave the size out.

clone size: NA
D gene: TRBD2
J gene: TRBJ2-2
V gene: TRBV7-2
CDR3 DNA: TGTGCCAGCCCCCGGACTAGCGGTCGAGGGCGGGCCGGGGAGCTGTTTTTT
CDR3 protein: CASPRTSGRGRAGELFF

clone size: many
D gene: NA
J gene: TRBJ2-3
V gene: TRBV5-1
CDR3 DNA: TGCGCCAGCAGCTTGTGGGCAGGGGGCACAGATACGCAGTATTTT
CDR3 protein: CASSLWAGGTDTQYF

clone size: few
D gene: NA
J gene: TRBJ2-7
V gene: TRBV29-1
CDR3 DNA: TGCAGCGTTGTCGTATCGAGTGGCGAGCAGTACTTC
CDR3 protein: CSVVVSSGEQYF

clone size: many
D gene: TRBD1
J gene: TRBJ2-1
V gene: TRBV12-3/TRBV12-4
CDR3 DNA: TGTGCCAGCAGGACAGGGGAAGTAAGGACCCTCAATGAGCAGTTCTTC
CDR3 protein: CASRTGEVRTLNEQFF

clone size: NA
D gene: NA
J gene: TRBJ1-4
V gene: TRBV5-1
CDR3 DNA: TGCGCCAGCAGCTTGAGCGGGACGGGCAATGAAAAACTGTTTTTT
CDR3 protein: CASSLSGTGNEKLFF

clone size: NA
D gene: NA
J gene: TRBJ2-7
V gene: TRBV12-3/TRBV12-4
CDR3 DNA: TGTGCCAGCACCCCGGGACTGTCCTACGAGCAGTACTTC
CDR3 protein: CASTPGLSYEQYF

clone size: NA
D gene: TRBD1
J gene: TRBJ2-1
V gene: TRBV6-5
CDR3 DNA: TGTGCCAGCAGTTACCTACGGACAGGGAAGTACAATGAGCAGTTCTTC
CDR3 protein: CASSYLRTGKYNEQFF

clone size: NA
D gene: NA
J gene: TRBJ1-5
V gene: TRBV10-3
CDR3 DNA: TGTGCCATCAGTGAGTCTCGAGGGGCCCCTGTCAATCAGCCCCAGCATTTT
CDR3 protein: CAISESRGAPVNQPQHF

clone size: few
D gene: NA
J gene: TRBJ1-2
V gene: TRBV10-3
CDR3 DNA: TGTGCCATCAGTGAAAGGATAGGGGCTAACTATGGCTACACCTTC
CDR3 protein: CAISERIGANYGYTF

clone size: NA
D gene: TRBD1
J gene: TRBJ2-7
V gene: TRBV20-1
CDR3 DNA: TGCAGTGCTGAAACAGGGGGGCCCTACGAGCAGTACTTC
CDR3 protein: CSAETGGPYEQYF

clone size: few
D gene: NA
J gene: TRBJ1-2
V gene: TRBV7-2
CDR3 DNA: TGTGCCAGCAGCTTAGATTCTTATAACTATGGCTACACCTTC
CDR3 protein: CASSLDSYNYGYTF

clone size: NA
D gene: NA
J gene: TRBJ2-3
V gene: TRBV5-6
CDR3 DNA: TGTGCCAGCAGCTTGGATTTTACGGGGTATGATAGCACAGATACGCAGTATTTT
CDR3 protein: CASSLDFTGYDSTDTQYF

clone size: many
D gene: TRBD1
J gene: TRBJ2-1
V gene: TRBV20-1
CDR3 DNA: TGCAGTGCACATGACAGGGCGGCCTACAATGAGCAGTTCTTC
CDR3 protein: CSAHDRAAYNEQFF

clone size: NA
D gene: TRBD2
J gene: TRBJ2-5
V gene: TRBV7-9
CDR3 DNA: TGTGCCAGCAGCTTAGGTCCGGGACTACCCTACCAAGAGACCCAGTACTTC
CDR3 protein: CASSLGPGLPYQETQYF

clone size: few
D gene: TRBD1
J gene: TRBJ1-1
V gene: TRBV6-2/TRBV6-3
CDR3 DNA: TGTGCCAGCAACCCAGGGGGAGTGGGCACTGAAGCTTTCTTT
CDR3 protein: CASNPGGVGTEAFF

clone size: NA
D gene: NA
J gene: TRBJ2-3
V gene: TRBV24-1
CDR3 DNA: TGTGCCACCAGTGATTCCCTGACCCGGGATACGCAGTATTTT
CDR3 protein: CATSDSLTRDTQYF

clone size: few
D gene: NA
J gene: TRBJ2-2
V gene: TRBV15
CDR3 DNA: TGTGCCACCAGCGGCAAGGGCAGGGTGGGACCCGGGGAGCTGTTTTTT
CDR3 protein: CATSGKGRVGPGELFF

clone size: many
D gene: NA
J gene: TRBJ2-3
V gene: TRBV7-2
CDR3 DNA: TGTGCCAGCAGCTTGACACAGGGTACAGATACGCAGTATTTT
CDR3 protein: CASSLTQGTDTQYF

clone size: NA
D gene: NA
J gene: TRBJ2-5
V gene: TRBV4-3
CDR3 DNA: TGCGCCAGCAGCCAAACCGGGACACACGAAGAGACCCAGTACTTC
CDR3 protein: CASSQTGTHEETQYF

clone size: few
D gene: NA
J gene: TRBJ2-7
V gene: TRBV5-1
CDR3 DNA: TGCGCCAGCAAAGAGGGAATCTCCTACGAGCAGTACTTC
CDR3 protein: CASKEGISYEQYF

clone size: NA
D gene: TRBD1
J gene: TRBJ2-1
V gene: TRBV5-1
CDR3 DNA: TGCGCCAGCAGCTTGGTAGGACAGGTATACAATGAGCAGTTCTTC
CDR3 protein: CASSLVGQVYNEQFF

clone size: few
D gene: NA
J gene: TRBJ2-7
V gene: TRBV27
CDR3 DNA: TGTGCCAGCCGGTCGGAAAGCTCCTACGAGCAGTACTTC
CDR3 protein: CASRSESSYEQYF

clone size: NA
D gene: NA
J gene: TRBJ1-1
V gene: TRBV5-1
CDR3 DNA: TGCGCCAGCAGTTGGGACCGGACTACCAACACTGAAGCTTTCTTT
CDR3 protein: CASSWDRTTNTEAFF

clone size: NA
D gene: NA
J gene: TRBJ1-2
V gene: TRBV5-6
CDR3 DNA: TGTGCCAGCAGCCCCCCTGAGAAGAGAGCGAACTATGGCTACACCTTC
CDR3 protein: CASSPPEKRANYGYTF

clone size: few
D gene: NA
J gene: TRBJ2-3
V gene: TRBV29-1
CDR3 DNA: TGCAGCGCCGTAAGGCGGAAGGGGCCCACAGATACGCAGTATTTT
CDR3 protein: CSAVRRKGPTDTQYF

clone size: many
D gene: TRBD2
J gene: TRBJ2-3
V gene: TRBV9
CDR3 DNA: TGTGCCAGCAGCGTAGGCCCAGCGGGGCGGACTAGCACAGATACGCAGTATTTT
CDR3 protein: CASSVGPAGRTSTDTQYF

clone size: NA
D gene: TRBD1
J gene: TRBJ2-7
V gene: TRBV20-1
CDR3 DNA: TGCAGTGCTAGGGGTGGCGGACAGGGGTTCCTCGAGCAGTACTTC
CDR3 protein: CSARGGGQGFLEQYF

clone size: NA
D gene: NA
J gene: TRBJ2-7
V gene: TRBV30
CDR3 DNA: TGTGCCTGGAGTGTAGCAACCGAGCAGTACTTC
CDR3 protein: CAWSVATEQYF

clone size: few
D gene: NA
J gene: TRBJ1-1
V gene: TRBV6-1
CDR3 DNA: TGTGCCAGCAGTGAAACTCCTGGCACTGAAGCTTTCTTT
CDR3 protein: CASSETPGTEAFF

clone size: NA
D gene: NA
J gene: TRBJ1-1
V gene: TRBV30
CDR3 DNA: TGTGCCTGGAGTCAGCGGATCACTGAAGCTTTCTTT
CDR3 protein: CAWSQRITEAFF

clone size: NA
D gene: NA
J gene: TRBJ1-1
V gene: TRBV30
CDR3 DNA: TGTGCCTGGAGTGTATGGGGCCTCAACACTGAAGCTTTCTTT
CDR3 protein: CAWSVWGLNTEAFF

clone size: NA
D gene: NA
J gene: TRBJ1-1
V gene: TRBV29-1
CDR3 DNA: TGCAGCGTCCGACGACAGGCTGGGACTGAAGCTTTCTTT
CDR3 protein: CSVRRQAGTEAFF

clone size: NA
D gene: NA
J gene: TRBJ1-1
V gene: TRBV12-3/TRBV12-4
CDR3 DNA: TGTGCCAGCAGCTTACAGGGAGCCCCTGGGCCGAACACTGAAGCTTTCTTT
CDR3 protein: CASSLQGAPGPNTEAFF